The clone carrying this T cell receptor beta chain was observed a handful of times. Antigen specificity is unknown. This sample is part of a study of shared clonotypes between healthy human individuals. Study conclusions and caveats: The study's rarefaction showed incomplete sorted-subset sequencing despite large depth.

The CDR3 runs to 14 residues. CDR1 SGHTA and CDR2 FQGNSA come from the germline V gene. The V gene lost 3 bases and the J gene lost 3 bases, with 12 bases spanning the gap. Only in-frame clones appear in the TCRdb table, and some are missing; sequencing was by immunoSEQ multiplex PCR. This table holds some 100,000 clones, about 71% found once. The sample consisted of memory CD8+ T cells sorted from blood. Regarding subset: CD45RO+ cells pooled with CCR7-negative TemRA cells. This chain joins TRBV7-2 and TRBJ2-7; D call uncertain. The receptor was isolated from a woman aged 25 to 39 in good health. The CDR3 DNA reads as TGTGCCAGCAGCTTTGGCCTCTACCTCTACGAGCAGTACTTC. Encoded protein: CASSFGLYLYEQYF.